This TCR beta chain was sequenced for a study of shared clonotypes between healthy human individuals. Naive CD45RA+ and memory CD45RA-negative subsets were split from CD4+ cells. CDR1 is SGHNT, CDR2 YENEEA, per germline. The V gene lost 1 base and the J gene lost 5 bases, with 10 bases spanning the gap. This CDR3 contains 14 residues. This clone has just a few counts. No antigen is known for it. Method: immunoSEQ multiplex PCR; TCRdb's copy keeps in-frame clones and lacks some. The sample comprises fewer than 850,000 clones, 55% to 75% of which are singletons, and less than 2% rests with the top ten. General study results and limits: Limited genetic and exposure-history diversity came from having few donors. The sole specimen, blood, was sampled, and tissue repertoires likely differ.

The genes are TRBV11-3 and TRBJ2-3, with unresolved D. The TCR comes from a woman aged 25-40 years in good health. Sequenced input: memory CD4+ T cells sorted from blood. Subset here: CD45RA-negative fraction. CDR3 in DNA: TGTGCCAGCAGCTTAGGCACGGGCGGAGATACGCAGTATTTT. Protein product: CASSLGTGGDTQYF.